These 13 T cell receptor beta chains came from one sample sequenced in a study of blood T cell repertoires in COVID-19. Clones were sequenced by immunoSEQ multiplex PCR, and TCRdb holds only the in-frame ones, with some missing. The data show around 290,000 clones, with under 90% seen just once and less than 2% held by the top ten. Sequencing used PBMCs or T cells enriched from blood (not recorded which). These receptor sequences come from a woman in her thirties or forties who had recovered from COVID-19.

Here the CDR3 DNA reads TGTGCCAGCAGCGTAGGTAGCCGGGGGGCCAATGAGCAGTTCTTC. Protein product: CASSVGSRGANEQFF. The chain joins TRBV9 to TRBJ2-1; a possible D gene is TRBD2 (7 bases). The germline gives CDR1 SGDLS, CDR2 YYNGEE. This CDR3 region has 15 residues. The ends were cut back, 0 bases at V and 6 bases at J, with 13 bases in the middle. Using reference TRBV9 and TRBJ2-1 for the parts outside the CDR3, the full variable domain is DSGVTQTPKHLITATGQRVTLRCSPRSGDLSVYWYQQSLDQGLQFLIQYYNGEERAKGNILERFSAQQFPDLHSELNLSSLELGDSALYFCASSVGSRGANEQFFGPGTRLTVL.

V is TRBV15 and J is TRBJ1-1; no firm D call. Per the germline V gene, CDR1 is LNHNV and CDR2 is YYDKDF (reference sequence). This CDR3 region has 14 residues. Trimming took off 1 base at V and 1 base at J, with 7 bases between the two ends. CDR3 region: CATSRVQWNTEAFF. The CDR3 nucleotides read TGTGCCACCAGCAGAGTTCAGTGGAACACTGAAGCTTTCTTT. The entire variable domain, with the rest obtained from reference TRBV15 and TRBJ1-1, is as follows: DAMVIQNPRYQVTQFGKPVTLSCSQTLNHNVMYWYQQKSSQAPKLLFHYYDKDFNNEADTPDNFQSRRPNTSFCFLDIRSPGLGDTAMYLCATSRVQWNTEAFFGQGTRLTVV.

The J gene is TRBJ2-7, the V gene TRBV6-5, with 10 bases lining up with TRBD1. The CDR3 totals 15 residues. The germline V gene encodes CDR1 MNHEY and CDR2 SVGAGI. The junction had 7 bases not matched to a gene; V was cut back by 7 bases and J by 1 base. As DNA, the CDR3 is TGTGCCAGCACCGGACAGGGGGTCAGATCCTACGAGCAGTACTTC. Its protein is CASTGQGVRSYEQYF.

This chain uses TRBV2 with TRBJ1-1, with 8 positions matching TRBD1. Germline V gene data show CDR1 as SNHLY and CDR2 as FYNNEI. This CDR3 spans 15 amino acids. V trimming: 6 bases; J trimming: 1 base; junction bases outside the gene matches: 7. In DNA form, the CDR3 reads TGTGCCAGCAGGCAAACCGGGACAGGGAACACTGAAGCTTTCTTT. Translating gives CASRQTGTGNTEAFF.

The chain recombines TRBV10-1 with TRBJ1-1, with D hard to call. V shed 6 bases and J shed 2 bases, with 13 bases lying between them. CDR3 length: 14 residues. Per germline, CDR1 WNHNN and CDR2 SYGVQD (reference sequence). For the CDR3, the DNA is TGCGCCAGCAGCCCCGACATGACCAACACTGAAGCTTTCTTT. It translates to CASSPDMTNTEAFF.

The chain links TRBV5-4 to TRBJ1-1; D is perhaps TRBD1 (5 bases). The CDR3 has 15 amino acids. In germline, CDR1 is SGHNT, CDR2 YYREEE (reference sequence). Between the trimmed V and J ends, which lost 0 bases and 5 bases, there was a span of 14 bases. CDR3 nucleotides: TGTGCCAGCAGCTTGGGGCAGGGTCGTGGGACTGAAGCTTTCTTT. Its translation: CASSLGQGRGTEAFF. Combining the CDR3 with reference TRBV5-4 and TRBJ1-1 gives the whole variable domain ETGVTQSPTHLIKTRGQQVTLRCSSQSGHNTVSWYQQALGQGPQFIFQYYREEENGRGNFPPRFSGLQFPNYSSELNVNALELDDSALYLCASSLGQGRGTEAFFGQGTRLTVV.

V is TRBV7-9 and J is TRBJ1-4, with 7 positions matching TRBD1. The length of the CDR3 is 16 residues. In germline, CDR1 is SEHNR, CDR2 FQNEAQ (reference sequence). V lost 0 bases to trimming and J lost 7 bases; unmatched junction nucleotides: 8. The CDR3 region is CASSLAVTGSIEKLFF. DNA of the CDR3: TGTGCCAGCAGCTTAGCGGTGACAGGGTCAATTGAAAAACTGTTTTTT.

CDR3 amino acids: CASSVGRGGQTQYF. The CDR3 nucleotides are TGTGCCAGCAGCGTAGGTCGGGGAGGTCAGACCCAGTACTTC. V usage is TRBV9 and J usage is TRBJ2-5; TRBD2 might be the D (6 bases). The germline V gene encodes CDR1 SGDLS and CDR2 YYNGEE. The CDR3 totals 14 residues. Trimming took off 0 bases at V and 6 bases at J, with 12 bases between the two ends.

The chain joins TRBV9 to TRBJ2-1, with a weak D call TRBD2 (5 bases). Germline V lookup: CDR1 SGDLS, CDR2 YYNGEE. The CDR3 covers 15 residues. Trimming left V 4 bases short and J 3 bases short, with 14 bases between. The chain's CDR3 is CASSSGLGDYNEQFF. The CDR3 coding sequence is TGTGCCAGCAGCTCCGGACTCGGCGACTACAATGAGCAGTTCTTC.

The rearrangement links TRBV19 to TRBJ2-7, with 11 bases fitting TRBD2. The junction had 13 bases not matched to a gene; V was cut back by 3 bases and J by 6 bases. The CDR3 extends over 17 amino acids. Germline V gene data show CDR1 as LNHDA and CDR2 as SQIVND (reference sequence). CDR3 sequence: CASSIRGKGTSGVEQYF. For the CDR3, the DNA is TGTGCCAGTAGTATCCGCGGTAAAGGGACTAGCGGTGTCGAGCAGTACTTC.

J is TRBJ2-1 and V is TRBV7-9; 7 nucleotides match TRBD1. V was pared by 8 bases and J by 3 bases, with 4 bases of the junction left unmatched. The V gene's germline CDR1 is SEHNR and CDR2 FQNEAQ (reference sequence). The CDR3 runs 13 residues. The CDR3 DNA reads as TGTGCCAGCCTGAGGACAGGCTACAATGAGCAGTTCTTC. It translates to CASLRTGYNEQFF.

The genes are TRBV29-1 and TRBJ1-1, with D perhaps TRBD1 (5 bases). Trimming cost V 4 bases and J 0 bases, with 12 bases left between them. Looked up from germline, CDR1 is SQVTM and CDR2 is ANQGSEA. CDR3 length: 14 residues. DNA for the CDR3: TGCAGCGTTGCAGGGCTCCGCATGAACACTGAAGCTTTCTTT. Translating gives CSVAGLRMNTEAFF.

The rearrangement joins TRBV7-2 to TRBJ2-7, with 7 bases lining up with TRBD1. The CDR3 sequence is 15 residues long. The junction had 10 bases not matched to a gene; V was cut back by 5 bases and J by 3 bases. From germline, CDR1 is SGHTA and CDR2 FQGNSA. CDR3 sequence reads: CASSLVGQTFYEQYF. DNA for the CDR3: TGTGCCAGCAGCCTAGTGGGACAGACCTTCTACGAGCAGTACTTC.